A single T cell receptor (beta chain) is shown here with its context. This entry belongs to a study of control samples from healthy donors and cancer patients. Trimming removed 0 bases from V and 5 bases from J; junction bases left unmatched: 6. Germline V CDR1 and CDR2: SGDLS, YYNGEE. The CDR3 runs to 17 residues. Assay used: immunoSEQ multiplex PCR; TCRdb lists only in-frame clones, some missing. In the table there are 84,000 or so clones, 91% of which are singletons. The TCR comes from a young man in good health. The source material was blood. The gene calls are TRBV9 and TRBJ2-1, with 12 positions matching TRBD2. The CDR3 sequence is CASSVVPGLAGNNEQFF. In DNA, the CDR3 is TGTGCCAGCAGCGTAGTCCCCGGACTAGCGGGAAACAATGAGCAGTTCTTC.